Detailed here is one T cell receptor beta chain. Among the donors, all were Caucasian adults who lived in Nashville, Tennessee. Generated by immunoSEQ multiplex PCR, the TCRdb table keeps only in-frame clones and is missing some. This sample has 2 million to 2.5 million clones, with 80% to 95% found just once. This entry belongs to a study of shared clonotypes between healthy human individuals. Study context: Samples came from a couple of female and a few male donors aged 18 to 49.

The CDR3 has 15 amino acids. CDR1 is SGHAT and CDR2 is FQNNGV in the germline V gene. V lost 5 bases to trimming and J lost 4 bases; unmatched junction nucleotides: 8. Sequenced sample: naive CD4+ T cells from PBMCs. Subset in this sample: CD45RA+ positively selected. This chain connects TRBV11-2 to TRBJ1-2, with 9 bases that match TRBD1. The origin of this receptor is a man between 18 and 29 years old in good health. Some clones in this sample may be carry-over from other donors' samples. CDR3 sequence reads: CASSQGTGPAYGYTF. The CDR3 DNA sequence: TGTGCCAGCAGCCAAGGGACAGGGCCCGCCTATGGCTACACCTTC.